One sample yielded the 2 T cell receptor beta chains listed below, sequenced in a study of OX40 agonist ivuxolimab in advanced cancers. Sequencing used immunoSEQ multiplex PCR; TCRdb keeps in-frame clones, though not all of them. The table records tens of thousands of clones, 86% of them present only once. The material was CD4+ or CD8+ T cells sorted from blood, obtained in a trial of the OX40 agonist ivuxolimab. All receptors come from an adult with an advanced solid tumor such as melanoma, head and neck, liver or kidney cancer.

The chain is built from TRBV9 and TRBJ2-7; 9 nucleotides match TRBD1. Germline V gene lookup returns CDR1 SGDLS and CDR2 YYNGEE. The CDR3 contains 15 residues. The trim removed 6 bases at V and 5 bases at J, leaving 12 bases unmatched. This CDR3 reads CASKPGTGSSHEQYF. The CDR3 coding sequence is TGTGCCAGCAAGCCCGGGACAGGGAGTTCTCACGAGCAGTACTTC.

The gene calls are TRBV28 and TRBJ2-5; 9 bases line up with TRBD2. V dropped 6 bases and J dropped 5; count of bases not matched to a gene: 13. The CDR3 has 16 residues. Germline lookup yields CDR1 MDHEN and CDR2 SYDVKM. As DNA, the CDR3 is TGTGCCAGCAGCCCCAGCGGGACTAGCATTGACGAGACCCAGTACTTC. Protein sequence: CASSPSGTSIDETQYF.